This TCR beta chain was sequenced during a study of blood T cells in healthy people across ages. Every participating donor contributed about 10 milliliters of peripheral blood through a draw. Sample-barcoded 5' priming and a J-beta primer mix drove a second PCR of about 6 to 12 cycles. Every single cDNA molecule received a tag from a template-switch adaptor with 12 random nucleotides. Each CDR3 protein gets one entry after TCRdb re-called the 5' RACE reads with MiXCR. The table lists around 1,500,000 distinct CDR3 sequences, 28% of them singletons, with about 7.7% in the top ten. The germline V gene encodes CDR1 SGHDT and CDR2 YYEEEE. CDR3 length: 15 amino acids. Trimming shortened V by 2 bases and J by 1 base, and 10 bases separated the two germline ends.

The sample comprised blood. The clonotype originates from a woman in her thirties in good health. V is TRBV5-6 and J is TRBJ2-1; D ambiguous. The CDR3 loop reads CASSFWFTSYNEQFF. CDR3 in DNA: TGTGCCAGCAGCTTCTGGTTTACGTCCTACAATGAGCAGTTCTTC. The full variable domain, rest sourced from reference TRBV5-6 and TRBJ2-1, is DAGVTQSPTHLIKTRGQQVTLRCSPKSGHDTVSWYQQALGQGPQFIFQYYEEEERQRGNFPDRFSGHQFPNYSSELNVNALLLGDSALYLCASSFWFTSYNEQFFGPGTRLTVL.